This TCR beta chain was captured in a study of OX40 agonist ivuxolimab in advanced cancers. Overall study context: Patients treated during dose escalation were battling hepatocellular carcinoma, melanoma, renal cell or head and neck cancer.

The data were produced by immunoSEQ multiplex PCR, yet TCRdb's version contains in-frame clones alone and is incomplete. The data contain some 51,000 clones, 80% to 90% of them singletons. The CDR3 runs 14 residues. Germline V gene lookup returns CDR1 MDHEN and CDR2 SYDVKM. Deletions cut 3 bases from V and 7 bases from J, with 10 bases between. Concerning this clone: Its specificity is unknown.

Whole-study results and caveats: Expansion of clones was among the lowest in partial responders at 0.1-3.0 mg/kg. Nonresponders, in some cases, also had low normalized T-cell clonal expansion.

The rearrangement joins TRBV28 to TRBJ1-6; D uncertain. This clonotype was obtained from an adult with an advanced solid tumor such as melanoma, head and neck, liver or kidney cancer. The source was CD4+ or CD8+ T cells sorted from blood, collected in a trial of the OX40 agonist ivuxolimab. CDR3 region: CASSFYPTNSPLHF. In DNA, the CDR3 is TGTGCCAGCAGTTTCTACCCGACGAATTCACCCCTCCACTTT.